The 16 T cell receptor beta chains given below trace back to one sample, sequenced in a study of blood T cell repertoires in COVID-19. The table came from immunoSEQ multiplex PCR; TCRdb's copy has only in-frame clones and leaves some out. The table records tens of thousands of clones, 80% to 90% of them present only once. The sample taken for sequencing was peripheral blood. The receptors come from a man aged 25-40 years with active or convalescent COVID-19.

J is TRBJ1-2 and V is TRBV4-1; D is unclear. Germline-derived CDR1 and CDR2 are MGHRA and YSYEKL. The ends were cut back, 4 bases at V and 7 bases at J, with 7 bases in the middle. The CDR3 length is 11 residues. In DNA form, the CDR3 reads TGCGCCAGCAGCCCCGGTGGTGGCTACACCTTC. Protein sequence: CASSPGGGYTF.

This clone was seen more than once but under ten times. The chain joins TRBV18 to TRBJ2-7; 7 bases are a match to TRBD1. Germline-derived CDR1 and CDR2 are KGHSH and LQKENI. The CDR3 runs to 15 residues. Losses at the gene ends were 6 bases for V and 2 bases for J; bases not matched to a gene: 10. CDR3 region: CASSPQGQKAYEQYF. As DNA, the CDR3 is TGTGCCAGCTCCCCTCAGGGACAGAAAGCCTACGAGCAGTACTTC. The variable domain in full, completed from reference TRBV18 and TRBJ2-7, reads NAGVMQNPRHLVRRRGQEARLRCSPMKGHSHVYWYRQLPEEGLKFMVYLQKENIIDESGMPKERFSAEFPKEGPSILRIQQVVRGDSAAYFCASSPQGQKAYEQYFGPGTRLTVT.

This clone was observed a single time. The chain uses TRBV4-2 and TRBJ2-3; 13 bases align to TRBD2. J lost 5 bases, V lost 1 base, and 3 bases had no gene match. CDR3 size: 16 residues. Germline loops: CDR1 LGHNA, CDR2 YNFKEQ. CDR3 nucleotides: TGTGCCAGCAGCCAAGTACTAGCGGGAGGGCGAGATACGCAGTATTTT. Residues: CASSQVLAGGRDTQYF.

This chain connects TRBV5-1 to TRBJ2-1, with 10 bases matching TRBD2. CDR3 length: 17 residues. V shed 7 bases, J shed 7 bases, and the junction held 17 bases outside the gene matches. Germline values: CDR1 SGHRS, CDR2 YFSETQ. The CDR3 is CASYPLPLAGEGNEQFF. In DNA, the CDR3 is TGCGCCAGCTACCCATTGCCCCTAGCGGGAGAAGGGAATGAGCAGTTCTTC.

The chain links TRBV19 to TRBJ1-5; D perhaps matches TRBD1 (6 bases). Between the trimmed V and J ends, which lost 5 bases and 7 bases, there was a span of 18 bases. Germline V lookup: CDR1 LNHDA, CDR2 SQIVND (reference sequence). The CDR3 spans 15 residues. The CDR3 nucleotides read TGTGCCAGTAGTGGGGGGCGGGGGAACAAGCAGCCCCAGCATTTT. It translates to CASSGGRGNKQPQHF.

The chain joins TRBV4-1 to TRBJ1-3; 7 nucleotides align to TRBD1. Germline CDR1 MGHRA, CDR2 YSYEKL. With 0 bases clipped from V and 1 base from J, the junction kept 6 bases outside the gene matches. CDR3 size: 17 residues. In nucleotides, the CDR3 is TGCGCCAGCAGCCAAGAGGGACAGCGTTTATCTGGAAACACCATATATTTT. Translating it yields CASSQEGQRLSGNTIYF.

This chain connects TRBV6-6 to TRBJ2-2; 8 bases match TRBD2. The CDR3 is made up of 16 amino acids. Germline V CDR1 and CDR2: MNHNY, SVGAGI (reference sequence). The trim removed 6 bases at V and 2 bases at J, leaving 8 bases unmatched. The CDR3, as DNA: TGTGCCAGCAGGAAGAGCGGGGGCGATAACACCGGGGAGCTGTTTTTT. Residues: CASRKSGGDNTGELFF.

This chain links TRBV5-1 with TRBJ2-1, with a tentative D call TRBD1 (5 bases). In germline, CDR1 is SGHRS, CDR2 YFSETQ. The length of the CDR3 is 15 residues. V was trimmed by 0 bases and J by 7 bases, leaving 14 bases between them. As DNA, the CDR3 is TGCGCCAGCAGCTTGGATGTGGGGCCTTTGAATGAGCAGTTCTTC. This gives the protein CASSLDVGPLNEQFF.

The chain couples TRBV28 to TRBJ1-2, with unresolved D. Germline CDR1 is MDHEN and CDR2 is SYDVKM. Trimming removed 5 bases at V and 3 bases at J, with 13 bases between. The CDR3 contains 14 residues. CDR3 sequence: CASSDQRLHYGYTF. Written as DNA, the CDR3 is TGTGCCAGCAGTGACCAGAGGCTTCACTATGGCTACACCTTC.

J is TRBJ2-4 and V is TRBV15, with D perhaps matching TRBD2 (6 bases). The CDR3 is made up of 19 amino acids. With 0 bases removed from V and 0 bases from J, the gap between germline ends came to 18 bases. Germline V gene lookup returns CDR1 LNHNV and CDR2 YYDKDF (reference sequence). CDR3 residues: CATSRDRGTAELAKNIQYF. The CDR3 DNA follows: TGTGCCACCAGCAGAGATCGGGGGACGGCAGAACTAGCCAAAAACATTCAGTACTTC.

The chain joins TRBV10-3 to TRBJ1-2; 8 positions agree with TRBD1. V shed 6 bases and J 8 bases; nucleotides not matched to a gene: 8. Germline lookup yields CDR1 ENHRY and CDR2 SYGVKD. This CDR3 has 13 amino acids. CDR3 DNA sequence: TGTGCCATCAGACCCGAGGGGACAGGCGGCTACACCTTC. The encoded protein is CAIRPEGTGGYTF.

The V and J genes are TRBV12-5 and TRBJ2-4; TRBD1 matches at 7 bases. The V gene's germline CDR1 is LGHNT and CDR2 FRNRAP. Trimming at V came to 1 base and at J to 2 bases, leaving 8 bases not matched to a gene. The CDR3 has 17 residues. The CDR3 DNA reads as TGTGCTAGTGGTTTGGCCCGACAGGGCGTGACCAAAAACATTCAGTACTTC. It is translated as CASGLARQGVTKNIQYF.

The V call is TRBV3-1 (or the pseudogene TRBV3-2), the J call TRBJ2-4; 7 bases are shared with TRBD1. This CDR3 has 14 amino acids. CDR1 LGHDT and CDR2 YNNKEL come from the germline V gene (reference sequence). After removal of 1 base from V and 4 bases from J, the junction contained 1 base not matched to a gene. CDR3 sequence reads: CASSQGTGKNIQYF. The CDR3 coding sequence is TGTGCCAGCAGCCAAGGGACAGGTAAAAACATTCAGTACTTC.

The chain carries TRBV24-1 and TRBJ2-3; 9 bases align to TRBD2. V shed 4 bases and J 0 bases; nucleotides not matched to a gene: 4. There are 16 residues in the CDR3. Germline V CDR1 and CDR2: KGHDR, SFDVKD. The CDR3 DNA follows: TGTGCCACCAGTGAGGTAGCGGGAGATAGCACAGATACGCAGTATTTT. This encodes CATSEVAGDSTDTQYF.

The chain links TRBV5-1 to TRBJ2-3; no reliable D call. The CDR3 is made up of 16 amino acids. V was clipped by 1 base and J by 11 bases, with 23 bases between them. CDR1 and CDR2 from the germline V gene are SGHRS and YFSETQ. The CDR3 nucleotides read TGCGCCAGCAGCTTGACCTCAGACACCCCAATTTTAGAGCAGTATTTT. Residues: CASSLTSDTPILEQYF.

The rearrangement links TRBV9 to TRBJ2-3; D call uncertain. This CDR3 is 10 amino acids long. CDR1 is SGDLS, CDR2 YYNGEE, per germline. V lost 4 bases to trimming and J lost 8 bases, with 5 bases between them. CDR3 protein: CASSPGTQYF. The CDR3 region has the DNA TGTGCCAGCAGCCCCGGTACGCAGTATTTT.